The 6 T cell receptor beta chains below come from one sample, sequenced in a study of shared clonotypes between healthy human individuals. Some clones are missing from TCRdb's copy, which holds only in-frame ones; the method was immunoSEQ multiplex PCR. The sample shows 2 million to 2.5 million clones, approximately 94% of them seen only once. Naive CD8 isolation took CD45RO-negative cells positively selected for CCR7 and excluded terminally differentiated effector memory CD45RA+ cells. The material sequenced was naive CD8+ T cells from PBMCs. The source of these receptors is a man between 18 and 29 years old in good health. Some clones in this sample may be carry-over from other donors' samples.

This chain connects TRBV15 to TRBJ2-1, with 7 bases lining up with TRBD2. The CDR3 spans 16 residues. Per the germline V gene, CDR1 is LNHNV and CDR2 is YYDKDF (reference sequence). The trim removed 3 bases at V and 0 bases at J, leaving 5 bases unmatched. CDR3 protein: CATSSLREASYNEQFF. In nucleotides, the CDR3 is TGTGCCACCAGCAGTTTACGGGAGGCCTCCTACAATGAGCAGTTCTTC.

The chain is built from TRBV5-1 and TRBJ1-5, with 7 positions matching TRBD1. Losses at the gene ends were 5 bases for V and 1 base for J; bases not matched to a gene: 0. The CDR3 spans 13 residues. CDR1 and CDR2 (germline): SGHRS, YFSETQ. The CDR3 here is CASRQGSNQPQHF. The CDR3, as DNA: TGCGCCAGCAGACAGGGGAGCAATCAGCCCCAGCATTTT. Using reference TRBV5-1 and TRBJ1-5 for the parts outside the CDR3, the full variable domain is KAGVTQTPRYLIKTRGQQVTLSCSPISGHRSVSWYQQTPGQGLQFLFEYFSETQRNKGNFPGRFSGRQFSNSRSEMNVSTLELGDSALYLCASRQGSNQPQHFGDGTRLSIL.

The V gene is TRBV28, the J gene TRBJ2-2; TRBD2 agrees at 8 bases. Trimming cost V 3 bases and J 0 bases; bases outside gene matches: 3. This CDR3 has 16 amino acids. Germline V gives CDR1 MDHEN, CDR2 SYDVKM. The CDR3 DNA reads TGTGCCAGCAGTTTGGGCGGGAGGACGAACACCGGGGAGCTGTTTTTT. It yields the protein CASSLGGRTNTGELFF. The full variable domain, in which reference TRBV28 and TRBJ2-2 provide the parts outside the CDR3, is DVKVTQSSRYLVKRTGEKVFLECVQDMDHENMFWYRQDPGLGLRLIYFSYDVKMKEKGDIPEGYSVSREKKERFSLILESASTNQTSMYLCASSLGGRTNTGELFFGEGSRLTVL.

The chain has TRBV11-1 and TRBJ2-1; no firm D call. Germline values: CDR1 SGHAT, CDR2 FQDESV (reference sequence). The CDR3 loop spans 16 amino acids. The V and J ends lost 1 base and 5 bases respectively, with 15 bases between them. CDR3 DNA sequence: TGTGCCAGCAGCTTAGTAGGTCATGGCGAGAACAATGAGCAGTTCTTC. Translating gives CASSLVGHGENNEQFF.

The V call is TRBV6-5, the J call TRBJ2-7, with 9 bases matching TRBD1. V trimming: 2 bases; J trimming: 2 bases; junction bases outside the gene matches: 4. In germline, CDR1 is MNHEY, CDR2 SVGAGI. The CDR3 has 15 amino acids. CDR3 coding DNA: TGTGCCAGCAGTTACCGGACAGGGGAGACCTACGAGCAGTACTTC. As protein: CASSYRTGETYEQYF.

J is TRBJ1-2 and V is TRBV7-8; 7 nucleotides match TRBD1. The CDR3 is 14 residues long. V lost 0 bases and J lost 4; bases outside the gene matches: 2. Germline V lookup: CDR1 SGHVS, CDR2 FQNEAQ. CDR3 bases: TGTGCCAGCAGCTTAGCGACAGGGCTCTATGGCTACACCTTC. Protein: CASSLATGLYGYTF.